Given below is one T cell receptor beta chain in context. This record belongs to a study of blood T cell repertoires in COVID-19. Each participant's cohort was designated according to participant-reported clinical history. This CDR3 contains 14 residues. V was clipped by 8 bases and J by 8 bases; unmatched bases: 14. Germline V lookup: CDR1 ENHRY, CDR2 SYGVKD. Using immunoSEQ multiplex PCR, the repertoire was profiled, and TCRdb retains in-frame clones only, with some absent. The sample contains 250,000 to 400,000 clones, 90% of which appear only once. J is TRBJ1-2 and V is TRBV10-3, with 7 bases fitting TRBD1. This sequence originates from a man aged 55-75 years who had recovered from COVID-19. The source material was PBMCs or T cells enriched from blood (not recorded which). CDR3 nucleotides: TGTGCCATCGGTGGGTCGACAGGGAGGATCGGCTACACCTTC. Translation: CAIGGSTGRIGYTF.